This T cell receptor (beta chain) appears in the sequencing data of a study of response to subunit inactivated influenza vaccine. Study results and caveats: The study's authors posited that every seasonal influenza vaccination enlists few new T cells.

In this sample, this clonotype turned up a few times. The antigen is not known. TCRdb reprocessed the RT-PCR reads via MiXCR and lists one record per CDR3 protein. The table has 200,000 to 300,000 distinct CDR3 sequences, 12% seen once. The origin of this receptor is a man aged 45-65 years who received an inactivated influenza vaccine. Specimen: non-naive T cells sorted from PBMCs, collected roughly 2 weeks before vaccination.

DNA of the CDR3: TGTGCCAGCAGCGCTGGGACTAGCGGGGGGGCGTGGGAGACCCAGTACTTC. This encodes CASSAGTSGGAWETQYF. This chain links TRBV7-2 with TRBJ2-5, with TRBD2 matching 16 bases. V shed 5 bases, J shed 5 bases, and the junction held 8 bases outside the gene matches. The germline gives CDR1 SGHTA, CDR2 FQGNSA. This CDR3 spans 17 amino acids.